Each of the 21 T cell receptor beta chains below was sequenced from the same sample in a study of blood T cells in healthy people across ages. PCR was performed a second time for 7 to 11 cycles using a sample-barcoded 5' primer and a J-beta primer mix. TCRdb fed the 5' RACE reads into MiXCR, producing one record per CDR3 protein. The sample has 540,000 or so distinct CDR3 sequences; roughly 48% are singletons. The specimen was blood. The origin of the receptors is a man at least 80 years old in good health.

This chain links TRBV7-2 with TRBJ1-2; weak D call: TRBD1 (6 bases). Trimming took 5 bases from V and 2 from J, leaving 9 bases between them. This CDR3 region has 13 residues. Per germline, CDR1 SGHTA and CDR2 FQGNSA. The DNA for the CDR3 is TGTGCCAGCAGCCATGGACAGAACTATGGCTACACCTTC. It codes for CASSHGQNYGYTF.

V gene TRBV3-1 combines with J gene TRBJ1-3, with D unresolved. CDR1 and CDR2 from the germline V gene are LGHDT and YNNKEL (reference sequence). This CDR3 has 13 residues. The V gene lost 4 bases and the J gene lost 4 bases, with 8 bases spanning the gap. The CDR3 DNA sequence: TGTGCCAGCAGCCCGGCGTTAGGAAACACCATATATTTT. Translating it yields CASSPALGNTIYF.

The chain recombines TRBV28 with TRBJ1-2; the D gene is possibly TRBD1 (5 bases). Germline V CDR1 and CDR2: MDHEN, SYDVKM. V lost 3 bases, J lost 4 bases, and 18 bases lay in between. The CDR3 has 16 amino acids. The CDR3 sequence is CASSFLAGWKVYGYTF. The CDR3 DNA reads TGTGCCAGCAGTTTCCTGGCAGGGTGGAAAGTCTATGGCTACACCTTC.

CDR3 amino acids: CATSREGGNEKLFF. CDR3 bases: TGTGCCACCAGCAGGGAAGGGGGCAACGAAAAACTGTTTTTT. V is TRBV15 and J is TRBJ1-4; the match to TRBD1 covers 7 bases. This CDR3 spans 14 amino acids. V lost 3 bases, J lost 8 bases, and 6 bases stayed unmatched. Per the germline V gene, CDR1 is LNHNV and CDR2 is YYDKDF (reference sequence).

The CDR3 spells CASSLSAGANNEQFF. In DNA, the CDR3 is TGCGCCAGCAGCTTGTCGGCAGGAGCGAACAATGAGCAGTTCTTC. The chain combines TRBV5-1 with TRBJ2-1; no reliable D call. Germline V CDR1 and CDR2: SGHRS, YFSETQ. The CDR3 has 15 amino acids. The V gene lost 1 base and the J gene lost 5 bases, with 13 bases spanning the gap.

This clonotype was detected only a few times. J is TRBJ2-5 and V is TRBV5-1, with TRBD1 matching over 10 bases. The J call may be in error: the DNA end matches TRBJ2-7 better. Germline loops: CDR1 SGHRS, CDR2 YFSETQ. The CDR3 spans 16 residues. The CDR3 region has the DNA TGCGCCAGCAGCTCAACAATGGGACAGGGGCGATACGAGCAGTACTTC. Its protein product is CASSSTMGQGRYEQYF.

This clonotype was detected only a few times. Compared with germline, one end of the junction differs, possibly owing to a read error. DNA of the CDR3: TGTGCCAGCAGCTTAGGGGGCGGGAGTGTCTACAATGAGCAGTTCTTC. This gives the protein CASSLGGGSVYNEQFF. The chain carries TRBV5-1 and TRBJ2-1; either TRBD1 or TRBD2 may supply D (7 bases each). The CDR3 loop spans 16 amino acids. Per the germline V gene, CDR1 is SGHRS and CDR2 is YFSETQ.

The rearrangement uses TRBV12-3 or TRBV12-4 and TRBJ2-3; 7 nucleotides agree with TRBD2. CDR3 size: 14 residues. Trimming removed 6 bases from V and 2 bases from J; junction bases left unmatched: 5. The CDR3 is CASSLLAATDTQYF. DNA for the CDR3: TGTGCCAGCAGCCTTCTAGCGGCCACAGATACGCAGTATTTT.

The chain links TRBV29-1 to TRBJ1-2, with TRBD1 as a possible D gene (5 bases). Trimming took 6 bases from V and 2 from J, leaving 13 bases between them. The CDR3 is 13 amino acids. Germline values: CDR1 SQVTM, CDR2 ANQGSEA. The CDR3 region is CSVQVSTNYGYTF. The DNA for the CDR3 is TGCAGCGTACAGGTATCCACCAACTATGGCTACACCTTC.

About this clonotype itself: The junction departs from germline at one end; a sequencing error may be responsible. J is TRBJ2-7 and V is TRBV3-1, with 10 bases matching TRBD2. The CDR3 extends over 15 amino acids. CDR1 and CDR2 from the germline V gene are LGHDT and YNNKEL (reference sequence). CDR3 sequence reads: CASGQGPSGRIEQYF. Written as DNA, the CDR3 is TGTGCCAGCGGCCAGGGGCCTAGCGGGAGAATCGAGCAGTACTTC.

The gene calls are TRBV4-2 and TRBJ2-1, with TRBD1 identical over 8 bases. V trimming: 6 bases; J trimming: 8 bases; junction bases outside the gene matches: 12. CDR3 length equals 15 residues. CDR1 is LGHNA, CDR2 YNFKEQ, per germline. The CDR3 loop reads CASRTGDRGGDEQFF. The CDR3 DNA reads TGTGCCAGCAGGACTGGTGACAGGGGTGGGGATGAGCAGTTCTTC.

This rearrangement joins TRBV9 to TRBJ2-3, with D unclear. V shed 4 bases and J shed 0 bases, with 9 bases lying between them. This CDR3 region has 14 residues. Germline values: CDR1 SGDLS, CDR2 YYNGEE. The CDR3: CASSFSISTDTQYF. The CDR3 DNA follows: TGTGCCAGCAGCTTTAGCATTAGCACAGATACGCAGTATTTT.

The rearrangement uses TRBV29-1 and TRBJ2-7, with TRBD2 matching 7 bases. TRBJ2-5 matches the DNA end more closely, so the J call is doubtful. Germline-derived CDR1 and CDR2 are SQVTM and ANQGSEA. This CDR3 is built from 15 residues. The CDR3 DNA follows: TGCAGCGTGGTACCCACCGGGGCAGCGGGGGAGACCCAGTACTTC. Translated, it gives CSVVPTGAAGETQYF.

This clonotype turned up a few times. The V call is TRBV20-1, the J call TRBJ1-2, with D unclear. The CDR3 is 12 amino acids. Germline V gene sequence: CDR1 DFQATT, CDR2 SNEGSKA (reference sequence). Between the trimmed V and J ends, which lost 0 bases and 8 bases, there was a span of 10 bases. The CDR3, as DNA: TGCAGTGCTAGAGATGACAACGCGGGCTACACCTTC. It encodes CSARDDNAGYTF.

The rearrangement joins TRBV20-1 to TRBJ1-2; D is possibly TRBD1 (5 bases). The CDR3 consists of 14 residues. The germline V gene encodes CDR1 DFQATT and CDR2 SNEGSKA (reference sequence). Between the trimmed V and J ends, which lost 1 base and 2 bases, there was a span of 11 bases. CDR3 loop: CSARVGVENYGYTF. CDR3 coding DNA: TGCAGTGCTAGAGTAGGGGTGGAGAACTATGGCTACACCTTC.

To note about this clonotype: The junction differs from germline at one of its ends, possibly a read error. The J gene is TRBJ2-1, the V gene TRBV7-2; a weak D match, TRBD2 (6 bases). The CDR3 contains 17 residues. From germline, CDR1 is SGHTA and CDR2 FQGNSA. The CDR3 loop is CASSLGPGTPPYSEQFF. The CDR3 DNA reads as TGTGCCAGCAGCTTAGGGCCCGGGACTCCGCCGTACAGTGAGCAGTTCTTC.

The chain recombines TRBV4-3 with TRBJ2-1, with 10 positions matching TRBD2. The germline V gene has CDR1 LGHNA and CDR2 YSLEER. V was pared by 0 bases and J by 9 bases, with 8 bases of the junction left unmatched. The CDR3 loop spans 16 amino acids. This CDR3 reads CASSQEIEREGGEQFF. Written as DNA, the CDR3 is TGCGCCAGCAGCCAAGAAATCGAGCGGGAGGGAGGTGAGCAGTTCTTC.

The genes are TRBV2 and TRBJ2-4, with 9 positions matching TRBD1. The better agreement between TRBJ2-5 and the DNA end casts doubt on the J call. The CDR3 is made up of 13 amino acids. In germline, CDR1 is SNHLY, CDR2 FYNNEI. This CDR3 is CASIWTGDETQYF. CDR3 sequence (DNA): TGTGCCAGCATATGGACAGGGGATGAGACCCAGTACTTC.

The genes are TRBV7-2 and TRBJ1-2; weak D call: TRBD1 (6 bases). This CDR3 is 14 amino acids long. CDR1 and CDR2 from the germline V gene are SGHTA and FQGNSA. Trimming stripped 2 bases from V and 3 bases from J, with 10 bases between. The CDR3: CASSLPGTHYGYTF. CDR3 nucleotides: TGTGCCAGCAGCTTACCCGGGACACACTATGGCTACACCTTC. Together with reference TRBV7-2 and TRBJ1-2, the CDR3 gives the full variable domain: GAGVSQSPSNKVTEKGKDVELRCDPISGHTALYWYRQSLGQGLEFLIYFQGNSAPDKSGLPSDRFSAERTGGSVSTLTIQRTQQEDSAVYLCASSLPGTHYGYTFGSGTRLTVV.

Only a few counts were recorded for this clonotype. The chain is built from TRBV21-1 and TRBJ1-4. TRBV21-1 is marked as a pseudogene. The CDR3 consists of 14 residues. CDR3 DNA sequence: TGTGCCAGCAGCAAAGCGCGACGGTGGGAAAAACTGTTTTTT. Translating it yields CASSKARRWEKLFF.

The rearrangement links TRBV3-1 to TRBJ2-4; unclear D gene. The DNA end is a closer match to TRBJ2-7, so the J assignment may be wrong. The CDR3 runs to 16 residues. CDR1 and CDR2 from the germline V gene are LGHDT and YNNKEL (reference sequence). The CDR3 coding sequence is TGTGCCAGCAGCCAAGATACCTTGATCTCCTCGGGCGAGCAGTACTTC. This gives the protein CASSQDTLISSGEQYF.